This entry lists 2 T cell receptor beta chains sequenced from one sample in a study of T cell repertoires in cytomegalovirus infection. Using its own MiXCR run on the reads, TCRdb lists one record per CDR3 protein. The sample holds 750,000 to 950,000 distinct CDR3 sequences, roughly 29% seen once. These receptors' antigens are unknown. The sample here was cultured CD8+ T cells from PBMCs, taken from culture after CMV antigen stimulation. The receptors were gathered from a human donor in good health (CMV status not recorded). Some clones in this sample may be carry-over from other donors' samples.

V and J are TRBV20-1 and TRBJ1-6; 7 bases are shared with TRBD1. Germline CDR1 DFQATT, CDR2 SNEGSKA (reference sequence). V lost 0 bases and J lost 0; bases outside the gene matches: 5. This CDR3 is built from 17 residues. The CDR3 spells CSARDPGGLSYNSPLHF. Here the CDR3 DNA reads TGCAGTGCTAGAGACCCAGGGGGGCTCTCCTATAATTCACCCCTCCACTTT.

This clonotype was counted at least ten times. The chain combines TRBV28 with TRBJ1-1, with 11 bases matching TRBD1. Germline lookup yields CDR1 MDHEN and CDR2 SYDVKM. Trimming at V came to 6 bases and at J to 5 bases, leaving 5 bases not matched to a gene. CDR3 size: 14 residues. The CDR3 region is CASRAGTGGTEAFF. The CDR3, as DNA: TGTGCCAGCAGGGCCGGGACAGGGGGTACTGAAGCTTTCTTT. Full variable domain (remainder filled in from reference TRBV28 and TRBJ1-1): DVKVTQSSRYLVKRTGEKVFLECVQDMDHENMFWYRQDPGLGLRLIYFSYDVKMKEKGDIPEGYSVSREKKERFSLILESASTNQTSMYLCASRAGTGGTEAFFGQGTRLTVV.